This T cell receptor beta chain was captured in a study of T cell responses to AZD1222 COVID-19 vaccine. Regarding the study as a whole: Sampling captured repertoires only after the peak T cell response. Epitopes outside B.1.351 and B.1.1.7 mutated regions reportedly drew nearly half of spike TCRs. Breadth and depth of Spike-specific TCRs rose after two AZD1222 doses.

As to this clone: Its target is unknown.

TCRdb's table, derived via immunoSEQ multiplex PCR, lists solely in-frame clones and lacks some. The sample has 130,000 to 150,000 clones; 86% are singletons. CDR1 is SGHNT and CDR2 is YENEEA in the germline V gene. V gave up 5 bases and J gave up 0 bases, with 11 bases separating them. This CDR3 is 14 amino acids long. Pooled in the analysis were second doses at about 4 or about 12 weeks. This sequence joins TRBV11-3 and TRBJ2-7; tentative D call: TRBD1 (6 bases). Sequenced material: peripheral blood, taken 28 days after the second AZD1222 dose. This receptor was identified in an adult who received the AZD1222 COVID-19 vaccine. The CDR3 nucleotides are TGTGCCAGCAGCAGGGAACAGGGCTCCTACGAGCAGTACTTC. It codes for CASSREQGSYEQYF. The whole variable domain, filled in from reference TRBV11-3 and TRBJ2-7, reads EAGVVQSPRYKIIEKKQPVAFWCNPISGHNTLYWYLQNLGQGPELLIRYENEEAVDDSQLPKDRFSAERLKGVDSTLKIQPAELGDSAVYLCASSREQGSYEQYFGPGTRLTVT.